A selection of T cell receptor beta chains follows, all from one sample in a study of cytomegalovirus exposure and HLA in healthy donors. TCRdb's table, derived via immunoSEQ multiplex PCR, lists solely in-frame clones and lacks some. The sample lists 100,000 to 150,000 clones, roughly three quarters occurring once. Specimen: PBMCs. These receptors came from a man aged 25-40 years in good health and CMV-seropositive. Each CDR3 is given with its conserved first and last residue. A D gene is named only where the DNA matches it firmly. Not every row has a clone size; where given, it reads once, few, many or a size class.

d_call clone_size j_call v_call cdr3_aa cdr3_nt
TRBD2 - TRBJ2-5 TRBV15 CATSTGGETQYF TGTGCCACCAGCACGGGAGGGGAGACCCAGTACTTC
TRBD2 - TRBJ2-1 TRBV7-9 CASSRAGGPYNEQFF TGTGCCAGCAGCAGGGCGGGAGGGCCCTACAATGAGCAGTTCTTC
- few TRBJ2-1 TRBV28 CASWERASYNEQFF TGTGCCAGCTGGGAGAGGGCCTCCTACAATGAGCAGTTCTTC
TRBD2 - TRBJ2-1 TRBV7-8 CASSLAGSGRIDEQFF TGTGCCAGCAGCTTAGCCGGTAGCGGGAGGATTGATGAGCAGTTCTTC
- - TRBJ2-1 TRBV29-1 CNVVARPFDNEQFF TGCAACGTTGTAGCGCGACCCTTCGACAATGAGCAGTTCTTC
- - TRBJ2-5 TRBV9 CASSVGGGSGLGWETQYF TGTGCCAGCAGCGTAGGAGGGGGCTCGGGACTCGGCTGGGAGACCCAGTACTTC
TRBD1 - TRBJ2-7 TRBV6-5 CASNRGGQGVYEQYF TGTGCCAGCAATCGCGGAGGACAGGGGGTCTACGAGCAGTACTTC
TRBD2 once TRBJ2-1 TRBV6-6 CASSLAGIRYNEQFF TGTGCCAGCAGTCTAGCGGGGATTCGCTACAATGAGCAGTTCTTC
TRBD1 once TRBJ2-2 TRBV19 CASTQPPGTGTTGELFF TGTGCCAGTACCCAACCTCCCGGGACAGGGACCACCGGGGAGCTGTTTTTT
TRBD2 - TRBJ2-7 TRBV2 CASKIWREGGEQYF TGTGCCAGCAAGATATGGCGGGAGGGCGGCGAGCAGTACTTC
- - TRBJ2-3 TRBV5-6 CASSPPPGTDTQYF TGTGCCAGCAGCCCCCCGCCGGGAACAGATACGCAGTATTTT
TRBD2 - TRBJ2-1 TRBV9 CASSPRGRETNEQFF TGTGCCAGCAGCCCAAGAGGGAGGGAAACTAATGAGCAGTTCTTC
- - TRBJ2-1 TRBV4-1 CASSQDDSGLGPPPFF TGCGCCAGCAGCCAAGATGATTCGGGACTTGGCCCTCCCCCGTTCTTC